This TCR beta chain was identified during a study of blood T cell repertoires in COVID-19. In the study overall: The United States, Italy and Spain supplied acute and convalescent COVID-19 samples.

Under the authors' procedure: How many nucleated cells were present was estimated from reference gene primer amplification. Sequencing used immunoSEQ multiplex PCR; TCRdb keeps in-frame clones, though not all of them. Clonal size and the V and J genes are those of that table, whereas D and trimming came from the DNA. Of 64,000 or so clones listed, approximately 83% were seen once; the top ten hold 1.2%. V shed 3 bases, J shed 4 bases, and the junction held 3 bases outside the gene matches. The V gene's germline CDR1 is MNHNS and CDR2 SASEGT. The CDR3 runs to 15 residues. The TCR sequence derives from a man aged 35-49 years with acute or convalescent COVID-19. The specimen sequenced was peripheral blood. This chain connects TRBV6-1 to TRBJ1-2, with 12 bases that match TRBD1. The CDR3 is CASSEGTGGSYGYTF. Here the CDR3 DNA reads TGTGCCAGCAGTGAGGGGACAGGGGGCAGCTATGGCTACACCTTC.